This passage covers 2 T cell receptor beta chains from one sample sequenced in a study of blood T cell repertoires in COVID-19. Measured with immunoSEQ multiplex PCR; TCRdb has only the in-frame clones, and not every one. The table lists approximately 63,000 clones, more than 65% of them singletons, with 5.5% to 7% in the top ten. Sequenced: peripheral blood. The receptors derive from a woman between 65 and 79 years old with acute or convalescent COVID-19.

The rearrangement uses TRBV6-2 or TRBV6-3 and TRBJ2-7, with 9 bases lining up with TRBD1. The CDR3 sequence is 14 residues long. The germline gives CDR1 MNHEY, CDR2 SVGEGT. Germline trimming cut 1 base from V and 3 bases from J; bases unmatched to any gene: 1. The CDR3 DNA is TGTGCCAGCAGTTACTTGGGACAGGGCTACGAGCAGTACTTC. This encodes CASSYLGQGYEQYF.

The rearrangement joins TRBV5-1 to TRBJ1-6, with 7 bases matching TRBD1. J gave up 10 bases and V 5 bases, and 12 bases lay outside the gene matches. Germline V gives CDR1 SGHRS, CDR2 YFSETQ. This CDR3 contains 15 residues. CDR3 sequence: CASRGGTGDGSPLHF. The CDR3 coding sequence is TGCGCCAGCAGGGGAGGAACAGGGGACGGGTCACCCCTCCACTTT.